What follows are 5 T cell receptor beta chains derived from one specimen sequenced in a study of shared clonotypes between healthy human individuals. Generated by immunoSEQ multiplex PCR, the TCRdb table keeps only in-frame clones and is missing some. The sample lists around 100,000 clones, about 66% occurring once. The sequencing sample was made of memory CD8+ T cells sorted from blood. Described subset: CD45RO+ cells pooled with CCR7-negative TemRA cells. The receptors were gathered from a young woman in good health.

The V call is TRBV9, the J call TRBJ2-2; TRBD2 agrees at 15 bases. Germline CDR1 and CDR2: SGDLS and YYNGEE. The ends lost 4 bases at V and 0 bases at J; junction bases unmatched: 19. The CDR3 sequence is 23 residues long. The CDR3 DNA reads TGTGCCAGCAGCCCCCGAGGGGGATCACCGGGACTAGCGGGAGGTACGAACACCGGGGAGCTGTTTTTT. It encodes CASSPRGGSPGLAGGTNTGELFF.

This clone has a handful of counts. Distinct nucleotide sequences in the sample also encode this CDR3. The chain uses TRBV6-1 and TRBJ1-4; D is undetermined. V lost 7 bases and J 0 bases, leaving 12 bases between the germline ends. The CDR3 length is 15 residues. The germline gives CDR1 MNHNS, CDR2 SASEGT. CDR3 sequence: CASTAGPATNEKLFF. DNA of the CDR3: TGTGCCAGCACCGCGGGCCCTGCAACTAATGAAAAACTGTTTTTT.

This clone was seen a single time. This chain links TRBV28 with TRBJ2-7; the D is unclear. The CDR3 is 13 residues long. Per the germline V gene, CDR1 is MDHEN and CDR2 is SYDVKM. The V and J ends lost 2 bases and 8 bases respectively, with 13 bases between them. The DNA of the CDR3 is TGTGCCAGCAGTTTACCCTACCCTGAGAAGCAGTACTTC. Its translation is CASSLPYPEKQYF.

The chain carries TRBV9 and TRBJ2-1, with 11 bases aligning to TRBD2. The junction had 6 bases not matched to a gene; V was cut back by 3 bases and J by 4 bases. This CDR3 is 16 amino acids long. CDR1 SGDLS and CDR2 YYNGEE come from the germline V gene. CDR3 nucleotide sequence: TGTGCCAGCAGCGCGGGGACTAGCGGTAAATACAATGAGCAGTTCTTC. It yields the protein CASSAGTSGKYNEQFF.

The J gene is TRBJ1-2, the V gene TRBV28; a weak D match, TRBD1 (5 bases). Germline V gives CDR1 MDHEN, CDR2 SYDVKM. The CDR3 has 14 amino acids. V lost 7 bases and J 2 bases, leaving 14 bases between the germline ends. The CDR3 DNA reads TGTGCCAGCACCCTTCAAGGGGTGAACTATGGCTACACCTTC. This encodes CASTLQGVNYGYTF.